These 21 T cell receptor beta chains were sequenced from one sample in a study of beta chain features in type 1 diabetes. Study observations and caveats: Shorter TCRB CDR3s, moderately but significantly so, were found in Type 1 diabetes patients in all four CD4+ subsets.

Sequenced material consisted of expressed TCRB transcripts (all of the isolated RNA was reverse transcribed). The assay was immunoSEQ multiplex PCR, and TCRdb's table has in-frame clones only and misses some. The data hold 25,000 to 30,000 clones, with roughly two thirds observed a single time. The antigens of these receptors remain unknown. Specimen: Tregs from blood. The receptors were sampled from a woman in her thirties with type 1 diabetes.

V usage is TRBV7-9 and J usage is TRBJ2-5; TRBD2 is a possible D gene (5 bases). Deletions cut 3 bases from V and 5 bases from J, with 13 bases between. The CDR3 totals 14 residues. Germline V gene sequence: CDR1 SEHNR, CDR2 FQNEAQ (reference sequence). CDR3 nucleotides: TGTGCCAGCAGCTTTGGAGGCCTCGGGGAGACCCAGTACTTC. As protein: CASSFGGLGETQYF.

This rearrangement joins TRBV5-4 to TRBJ2-5; D is unclear. V was cut by 8 bases and J by 0 bases, with 14 bases left in between. The CDR3 totals 14 residues. Germline CDR1 reads SGHNT; CDR2 reads YYREEE (reference sequence). CDR3 coding DNA: TGTGCCAGTGGCGGCGTGTCGTACCAAGAGACCCAGTACTTC. Protein sequence: CASGGVSYQETQYF.

This clone was detected a few times. The chain links TRBV18 to TRBJ2-3; D ambiguous. V shed 5 bases and J shed 7 bases, with 10 bases lying between them. The CDR3 sequence is 12 residues long. CDR1 and CDR2 from the germline V gene are KGHSH and LQKENI. The DNA of the CDR3 is TGTGCCAGCTCATCTGAGTTGTATACGCAGTATTTT. Its protein is CASSSELYTQYF. Looking up the rest from reference TRBV18 and TRBJ2-3 gives the full variable domain: NAGVMQNPRHLVRRRGQEARLRCSPMKGHSHVYWYRQLPEEGLKFMVYLQKENIIDESGMPKERFSAEFPKEGPSILRIQQVVRGDSAAYFCASSSELYTQYFGPGTRLTVL.

There are a few counts of this clone. CDR3 protein: CASSDRASGKNEQFF. CDR3 in DNA: TGCGCCAGCAGTGATAGGGCTAGCGGTAAGAATGAGCAGTTCTTC. V is TRBV10-1 and J is TRBJ2-1, with 7 bases matching TRBD2. The CDR3 length is 15 residues. Per germline, CDR1 WNHNN and CDR2 SYGVQD (reference sequence). The V segment lost 3 bases and the J segment 7 bases; nucleotides outside the gene matches: 9.

The chain employs TRBV5-1 and TRBJ2-3; TRBD1 is a possible D gene (5 bases). Per germline, CDR1 SGHRS and CDR2 YFSETQ. V lost 0 bases, J lost 4 bases, and 15 bases lay in between. The CDR3 sequence is 16 residues long. CDR3 coding DNA: TGCGCCAGCAGCTTGGAGGCAGGGCAGCCCGCAGATACGCAGTATTTT. Protein product: CASSLEAGQPADTQYF. The full variable domain, rest sourced from reference TRBV5-1 and TRBJ2-3, is KAGVTQTPRYLIKTRGQQVTLSCSPISGHRSVSWYQQTPGQGLQFLFEYFSETQRNKGNFPGRFSGRQFSNSRSEMNVSTLELGDSALYLCASSLEAGQPADTQYFGPGTRLTVL.

The chain has TRBV21-1 and TRBJ2-3; TRBD1 is the table's D call, not checked against the DNA. TRBV21-1 is flagged as a pseudogene. The CDR3 has 14 residues. This CDR3 reads CASTTGTPTDTQYF. CDR3 sequence (DNA): TGTGCCAGCACTACCGGGACACCCACAGATACGCAGTATTTT.

The chain couples TRBV5-5 to TRBJ2-3, with TRBD1 as a possible D gene (5 bases). The CDR3 is made up of 16 amino acids. Germline CDR1 is SGHKS and CDR2 is YYEKEE (reference sequence). V was cut by 5 bases and J by 4 bases, with 20 bases left in between. CDR3 residues: CASRPNTGFQSDTQYF. CDR3 bases: TGTGCCAGCAGGCCCAACACAGGATTCCAATCAGATACGCAGTATTTT.

The V gene is TRBV4-1, the J gene TRBJ2-7; TRBD1 is a possible D gene (6 bases). The CDR3 has 17 residues. Deletions cut 1 base from V and 5 bases from J, with 21 bases between. Germline values: CDR1 MGHRA, CDR2 YSYEKL. The CDR3 DNA follows: TGCGCCAGCAGCCAAGTCTCAGGGGCCTCCCGAAGCCACGAGCAGTACTTC. Protein product: CASSQVSGASRSHEQYF.

V gene TRBV23-1 combines with J gene TRBJ2-1; weak D call: TRBD2 (5 bases). Being an ORF, TRBV23-1 has a function that is uncertain. Trimming cost V 0 bases and J 4 bases, with 13 bases left between them. This CDR3 has 16 residues. The CDR3 bases are TGCGCCAGCAGTCAATCTGTCCGGGAAACGTACAATGAGCAGTTCTTC. This translates into CASSQSVRETYNEQFF.

J is TRBJ1-1 and V is TRBV7-9; no definite D call. From germline, CDR1 is SEHNR and CDR2 FQNEAQ (reference sequence). Trimming removed 4 bases from V and 4 bases from J, with 4 bases in between. The CDR3 consists of 11 residues. The CDR3 loop reads CASSWLTEAFF. The CDR3 bases are TGTGCCAGCAGCTGGCTCACTGAAGCTTTCTTT. Complete variable domain (other parts from reference TRBV7-9 and TRBJ1-1): DTGVSQNPRHKITKRGQNVTFRCDPISEHNRLYWYRQTLGQGPEFLTYFQNEAQLEKSRLLSDRFSAERPKGSFSTLEIQRTEQGDSAMYLCASSWLTEAFFGQGTRLTVV.

This chain connects TRBV5-4 to TRBJ1-1; maybe TRBD1 (6 bases). The CDR3 contains 14 residues. Germline V gene lookup returns CDR1 SGHNT and CDR2 YYREEE (reference sequence). The V end lost 4 bases, the J end lost 0 bases, and 10 bases lay between the germline ends. The CDR3 here is CASSADRMNTEAFF. The DNA for the CDR3 is TGTGCCAGCAGCGCCGACAGGATGAACACTGAAGCTTTCTTT.

The gene calls are TRBV5-1 and TRBJ2-1, with D perhaps TRBD2 (6 bases). V gave up 1 base and J gave up 6 bases, with 8 bases separating them. Germline V gene lookup returns CDR1 SGHRS and CDR2 YFSETQ. The CDR3 consists of 13 residues. This chain's CDR3 is CASSLLASNEQFF. CDR3 sequence (DNA): TGCGCCAGCAGCTTGCTAGCGAGCAATGAGCAGTTCTTC.

In this sample, this clone turned up a few times. The chain carries TRBV18 and TRBJ2-1; TRBD1 matches 7 bases. Germline CDR1 and CDR2: KGHSH and LQKENI. CDR3 length: 16 residues. J gave up 7 bases and V 6 bases, and 15 bases lay outside the gene matches. CDR3 coding DNA: TGTGCCAGCTCCCGGACCCGGACAGGTTTAGCTAATGAGCAGTTCTTC. Translation: CASSRTRTGLANEQFF.

The chain joins TRBV4-1 to TRBJ2-7, with a weak D call TRBD2 (6 bases). This CDR3 is built from 14 residues. Germline-derived CDR1 and CDR2 are MGHRA and YSYEKL. The germline V and J ends were trimmed by 4 bases and 6 bases, with 16 bases remaining between them. Here the CDR3 reads CASSPRENRVEQYF. CDR3 bases: TGCGCCAGCAGCCCTCGGGAGAATAGGGTCGAGCAGTACTTC.

The chain recombines TRBV10-3 with TRBJ2-1; TRBD2 is a possible D gene (5 bases). The CDR3 loop spans 16 amino acids. V was shortened by 0 bases and J by 0 bases, with 9 bases between the two germline ends. Germline CDR1 reads ENHRY; CDR2 reads SYGVKD. CDR3 nucleotides: TGTGCCATCAGTGAGTCAGAGGGTCGCTCCTACAATGAGCAGTTCTTC. It specifies CAISESEGRSYNEQFF.

This clone was picked up a small number of times. The genes are TRBV18 and TRBJ2-7; 7 bases fit TRBD2. Germline V gene data show CDR1 as KGHSH and CDR2 as LQKENI. Trimming at V came to 2 bases and at J to 0 bases, leaving 1 base not matched to a gene. The CDR3 is made up of 14 amino acids. The CDR3 spells CASSPTSDSYEQYF. The CDR3 bases are TGTGCCAGCTCACCAACTAGCGACTCCTACGAGCAGTACTTC.

CDR3 sequence (DNA): TGTGCCAGCAGCCAAGCGACTAGCGGGTACGAGCAGTACTTC. It codes for CASSQATSGYEQYF. The chain couples TRBV4-2 to TRBJ2-7, with 10 bases matching TRBD2. Germline assignment: CDR1 LGHNA and CDR2 YNFKEQ. This CDR3 spans 14 amino acids. The trim removed 1 base at V and 4 bases at J, leaving 1 base unmatched.

V usage is TRBV9 and J usage is TRBJ2-7; TRBD1 might be the D (6 bases). V was trimmed by 2 bases and J by 1 base, leaving 13 bases between them. The CDR3 length is 15 residues. Per the germline V gene, CDR1 is SGDLS and CDR2 is YYNGEE. This CDR3 reads CASSVSPGQSYEQYF. CDR3 nucleotide sequence: TGTGCCAGCAGCGTCAGTCCGGGACAATCCTACGAGCAGTACTTC.

This clone showed up just a few times. This chain links TRBV29-1 with TRBJ2-5; D remains ambiguous. The CDR3 contains 10 residues. The V end lost 6 bases, the J end lost 5 bases, and 7 bases lay between the germline ends. Germline loops: CDR1 SQVTM, CDR2 ANQGSEA. For the CDR3, the DNA is TGCAGCGTGGGCCCGGAGACCCAGTACTTC. It is translated as CSVGPETQYF.

The V gene is TRBV7-8, the J gene TRBJ1-2; no definite D call. The germline gives CDR1 SGHVS, CDR2 FQNEAQ. CDR3 length: 15 residues. V was trimmed by 4 bases and J by 7 bases, leaving 19 bases between them. For the CDR3, the DNA is TGTGCCAGCAGCTCGGGGATATCTATGGGAGCTGGCTACACCTTC. This gives the protein CASSSGISMGAGYTF. Looking up the rest from reference TRBV7-8 and TRBJ1-2 gives the full variable domain: GAGVSQSPRYKVAKRGQDVALRCDPISGHVSLFWYQQALGQGPEFLTYFQNEAQLDKSGLPSDRFFAERPEGSVSTLKIQRTQQEDSAVYLCASSSGISMGAGYTFGSGTRLTVV.

The chain's CDR3 is CASRPAGEGSETQYF. CDR3 nucleotide sequence: TGTGCCAGCAGACCCGCAGGGGAGGGGTCAGAGACCCAGTACTTC. The V gene is TRBV28, the J gene TRBJ2-5, with TRBD2 as a possible D gene (7 bases). The CDR3 is 15 amino acids. The V end lost 6 bases, the J end lost 4 bases, and 18 bases lay between the germline ends. Germline CDR1 and CDR2: MDHEN and SYDVKM.